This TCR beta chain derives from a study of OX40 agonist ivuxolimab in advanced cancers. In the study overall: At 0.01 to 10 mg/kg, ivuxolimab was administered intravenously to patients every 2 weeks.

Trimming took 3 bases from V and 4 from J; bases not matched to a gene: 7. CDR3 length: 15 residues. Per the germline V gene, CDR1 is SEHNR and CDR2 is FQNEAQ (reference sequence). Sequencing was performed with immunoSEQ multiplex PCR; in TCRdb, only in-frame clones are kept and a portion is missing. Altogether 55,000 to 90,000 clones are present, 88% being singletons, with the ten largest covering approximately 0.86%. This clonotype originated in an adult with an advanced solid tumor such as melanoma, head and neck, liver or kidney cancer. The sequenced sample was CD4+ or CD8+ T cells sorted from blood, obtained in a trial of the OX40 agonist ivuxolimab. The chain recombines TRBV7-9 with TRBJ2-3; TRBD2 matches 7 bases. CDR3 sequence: CASSLFGGVADTQYF. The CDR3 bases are TGTGCCAGCAGCTTGTTTGGGGGGGTCGCAGATACGCAGTATTTT.